This is a list of T cell receptor beta chains from one sample in a study of OX40 agonist ivuxolimab in advanced cancers. Sequencing was performed with immunoSEQ multiplex PCR; in TCRdb, only in-frame clones are kept and a portion is missing. Of some 64,000 clones in the sample, around 89% were seen once. The sequenced sample was CD4+ or CD8+ T cells sorted from blood, obtained in a trial of the OX40 agonist ivuxolimab. These receptors originate from an adult with an advanced solid tumor such as melanoma, head and neck, liver or kidney cancer. CDR3s include the opening cysteine and the closing phenylalanine or tryptophan. Each record gives: D gene, V gene, clone size, J gene, CDR3 DNA, CDR3 protein. D genes are given only for firm matches. Size values are once, few and many counts, or a class for expanded clones, and some rows have none.

>.|TRBV7-2|.|TRBJ2-7
TGTGCCAGCAGCTTTGAGGGCGCGAGCTACGAGCAGTACTTC
CASSFEGASYEQYF
>.|TRBV6-5|.|TRBJ1-2
TGTGCCAGCACCTCCCCCCCGGGTGGCTACACCTTC
CASTSPPGGYTF
>.|TRBV15|.|TRBJ2-5
TGTGCCACCAGCAGAGATCACATTTTTGGAGAGACCCAGTACTTC
CATSRDHIFGETQYF
>.|TRBV7-9|.|TRBJ2-1
TGTGCCAGCAGCTTAGCGGAGGATGAGCAGTTCTTC
CASSLAEDEQFF
>TRBD2|TRBV5-4|.|TRBJ2-2
TGTGCCAGCAGCTGGGGCGGGAGGACGAACACCGGGGAGCTGTTTTTT
CASSWGGRTNTGELFF
>.|TRBV28|.|TRBJ1-6
TGTGCCAGCAGCACCCCGGGGGGATACTCACCCCTCCACTTT
CASSTPGGYSPLHF
>.|TRBV7-2|.|TRBJ1-1
TGTGCCAGCAGCGGGCATATGAACACTGAAGCTTTCTTT
CASSGHMNTEAFF
>TRBD1|TRBV7-9|.|TRBJ2-5
TGTGCCAGCGTATACAGGGGGCGGAGAGGAGAGACCCAGTACTTC
CASVYRGRRGETQYF
>TRBD1|TRBV19|medium-sized|TRBJ1-5
TGTGCCAGTTACCCTGGGGACAGGGGGGGATGGAGCAATCAGCCCCAGCATTTT
CASYPGDRGGWSNQPQHF
>.|TRBV6-5|.|TRBJ1-1
TGTGCCAGCAGTTACTCACAACGTGATGGGAGAGAATTCTTT
CASSYSQRDGREFF
>.|TRBV5-1|.|TRBJ2-3
TGCGCCAGCAGCAGGAGAGACAGGACAGATACGCAGTATTTT
CASSRRDRTDTQYF
>TRBD1|TRBV28|.|TRBJ1-5
TGTGCCAGCAATATTGGACAGGCTGATCAGCCCCAGCATTTT
CASNIGQADQPQHF
>.|TRBV11-1|.|TRBJ2-7
TGTGCCAGCAGCTTAGAGGCTAGCGCGAGCCACGAGCAGTACTTC
CASSLEASASHEQYF
>.|TRBV30|.|TRBJ2-3
TGTGCCTGGGGTATTGGAGATACGCAGTATTTT
CAWGIGDTQYF
>TRBD2|TRBV7-8|.|TRBJ2-3
TGTGCCAGCACCCTGAGACCGGGACTAGGAGGGCTGGGTCCAGATACGCAGTATTTT
CASTLRPGLGGLGPDTQYF
>.|TRBV5-1|few|TRBJ1-1
TGCGCCAGCAGCTTGAGGGGCGCGGAATCTTCTGAAGCTTTCTTT
CASSLRGAESSEAFF
>TRBD1|TRBV11-2|.|TRBJ2-5
TGTGCCAGCAGCTATAACCCAGGGGGCAGGGAGACCCAGTACTTC
CASSYNPGGRETQYF
>TRBD2|TRBV11-1|.|TRBJ2-1
TGTGCCAGCAGCCCCAGGGGGGCTAGCGGGAGGGGCGAGCAGTTCTTC
CASSPRGASGRGEQFF
>.|TRBV6-5|.|TRBJ1-1
TGTGCCAGCAGTTCGCACCTGGGGAACACTGAAGCTTTCTTT
CASSSHLGNTEAFF
>.|TRBV5-4|.|TRBJ1-1
TGTGCCAGCAGCTTGGAGGGCACGAACACTGAAGCTTTCTTT
CASSLEGTNTEAFF
>.|TRBV5-4|.|TRBJ2-1
TGTGCCACCCTGTCAGGCAGGGCCGATGAGCAGTTCTTC
CATLSGRADEQFF
>.|TRBV12-1|.|TRBJ2-7
TGTGCCATATGGGCTAGCGGGAGGGCTCCGACCCCCTACGAGCAGTACTTC
CAIWASGRAPTPYEQYF
>TRBD1|TRBV5-6|.|TRBJ1-5
TGTGCCAGCAGCTCGACAGGGGGCGGAGGCAATCAGCCCCAGCATTTT
CASSSTGGGGNQPQHF
>.|TRBV30|.|TRBJ2-7
TGTGCCTGGGGGGACTACGAGCAGTACTTC
CAWGDYEQYF
>.|TRBV9|.|TRBJ2-2
TGTGCCAGCAGCGTAGAGTTCCGGACCAGGGAGCTGTTTTTT
CASSVEFRTRELFF
>.|TRBV11-1|.|TRBJ1-1
TGTGCCAGCAGCTTCGGCCAGAACACTGAAGCTTTCTTT
CASSFGQNTEAFF
>.|TRBV20-1|.|TRBJ2-1
TGCAGTGCTGGGGTGAATGAGCAGTTCTTC
CSAGVNEQFF
>.|TRBV6-5|.|TRBJ1-1
TGTGCCAGCAGTTACGTGATAGGCGGTGGGACTGAAGCTTTCTTT
CASSYVIGGGTEAFF
>.|TRBV29-1|few|TRBJ1-2
TGCAGCGTTGCGGAGGGTGGTTATGGCTACACCTTC
CSVAEGGYGYTF
>.|TRBV7-9|few|TRBJ2-3
TGTGCCAGCAGCTTCGGAGCCGGGCTTAGCACAGATACGCAGTATTTT
CASSFGAGLSTDTQYF
>.|TRBV5-4|.|TRBJ2-2
TGTGCCAGCAGCTTGGCCGTGGTAGGGGCGGGCACCGGGGAGCTGTTTTTT
CASSLAVVGAGTGELFF
>TRBD2|TRBV7-3|.|TRBJ2-5
TGTGCCAGCAGCTTGGGACTAGCGGGAGGGCCTGAGGAGACCCAGTACTTC
CASSLGLAGGPEETQYF
>.|TRBV7-2|few|TRBJ2-2
TGTGCCAGCAGATGGGCTGGCGGGAACACCGGGGAGCTGTTTTTT
CASRWAGGNTGELFF
>.|TRBV27|.|TRBJ2-1
TGTGCCAGCACTCCGGACTACTCCTACAATGAGCAGTTCTTC
CASTPDYSYNEQFF
>.|TRBV14|few|TRBJ2-7
TGTGCCAGCAGACAAAGTAGTGGGAGTTGGCAGTACTTC
CASRQSSGSWQYF
>TRBD2|TRBV5-1|.|TRBJ2-7
TGCGCCAGCAGCCCTAGCGGGGAAGAAGCCTACGAGCAGTACTTC
CASSPSGEEAYEQYF
>.|TRBV5-1|.|TRBJ1-1
TGCGCCAGCAGCTTCGCCCCCTTAGGGGCCAAGACTGAAGCTTTCTTT
CASSFAPLGAKTEAFF
>TRBD1|TRBV10-3|.|TRBJ2-7
TGTGCCATCAGGCCTGGACAGGGGGCGGAAGAGCAGTACTTC
CAIRPGQGAEEQYF
>TRBD2|TRBV5-1|.|TRBJ2-1
TGCGCCAGCAGCTTGGCCTTAGCGGGAGGGGAGAGGTACAATGAGCAGTTCTTC
CASSLALAGGERYNEQFF
>.|TRBV7-9|.|TRBJ2-7
TGTGCCAGCAGCAATAGGGTAGGGACTCACAGCTCCTACGAGCAGTACTTC
CASSNRVGTHSSYEQYF
>.|TRBV30|.|TRBJ1-1
TGTGCCTGGGGGCAGAACACTGAAGCTTTCTTT
CAWGQNTEAFF
>.|TRBV18|.|TRBJ2-5
TGTGCCAGCTTTTTCGAGAGGGGCGAAGAGACCCAGTACTTC
CASFFERGEETQYF
>.|TRBV7-3|.|TRBJ1-1
TGTGCCAGCAGCTCGGACAGGAACACTGAAGCTTTCTTT
CASSSDRNTEAFF
>.|TRBV7-9|few|TRBJ1-2
TGTGCCAGCAGCTTCAGGGTCATGGGCTACACCTTC
CASSFRVMGYTF
>.|TRBV28|.|TRBJ2-3
TGTGCCAGCAGTTTGGCAGGTCTCTACACAGATACGCAGTATTTT
CASSLAGLYTDTQYF
>.|TRBV18|.|TRBJ2-2
TGTGCCAGCTCACCGGGGCAGGAGAACACCGGGGAGCTGTTTTTT
CASSPGQENTGELFF
>TRBD1|TRBV27|once|TRBJ2-6
TGTGCCAGCAGCCTCCAGGGGGCGTTTTCCAGTGGGGCCAACGTCCTGACTTTC
CASSLQGAFSSGANVLTF
>.|TRBV27|.|TRBJ2-2
TGTGCCAGCAGTTTACGGACGGCCACGAACACCGGGGAGCTGTTTTTT
CASSLRTATNTGELFF
>.|TRBV16|.|TRBJ1-5
TGTGCCAGCAGCCAATCCCGGGGTCGCGGGCAGCCCCAGCATTTT
CASSQSRGRGQPQHF
>.|TRBV10-3|.|TRBJ1-1
TGTGCCATCAGTGAGTCGCAGGGCATGAACACTGAAGCTTTCTTT
CAISESQGMNTEAFF
>TRBD2|TRBV27|.|TRBJ2-1
TGTGCCAGCTCCCTGCGGGGGGCTAGCCTGGGTGAGCAGTTCTTC
CASSLRGASLGEQFF
>.|TRBV7-3|.|TRBJ1-4
TGTGCCAGCAGCTTAGGAGCGGGACGGGGTGAAAAACTGTTTTTT
CASSLGAGRGEKLFF
>TRBD1|TRBV19|.|TRBJ1-5
TGTGCCAGTAGTAGGAGCACAGGGGGTAATCAGCCCCAGCATTTT
CASSRSTGGNQPQHF
>.|TRBV6-1|few|TRBJ2-2
TGTGCCAGCATCGAGAGGAGAACCGGGGAGCTGTTTTTT
CASIERRTGELFF